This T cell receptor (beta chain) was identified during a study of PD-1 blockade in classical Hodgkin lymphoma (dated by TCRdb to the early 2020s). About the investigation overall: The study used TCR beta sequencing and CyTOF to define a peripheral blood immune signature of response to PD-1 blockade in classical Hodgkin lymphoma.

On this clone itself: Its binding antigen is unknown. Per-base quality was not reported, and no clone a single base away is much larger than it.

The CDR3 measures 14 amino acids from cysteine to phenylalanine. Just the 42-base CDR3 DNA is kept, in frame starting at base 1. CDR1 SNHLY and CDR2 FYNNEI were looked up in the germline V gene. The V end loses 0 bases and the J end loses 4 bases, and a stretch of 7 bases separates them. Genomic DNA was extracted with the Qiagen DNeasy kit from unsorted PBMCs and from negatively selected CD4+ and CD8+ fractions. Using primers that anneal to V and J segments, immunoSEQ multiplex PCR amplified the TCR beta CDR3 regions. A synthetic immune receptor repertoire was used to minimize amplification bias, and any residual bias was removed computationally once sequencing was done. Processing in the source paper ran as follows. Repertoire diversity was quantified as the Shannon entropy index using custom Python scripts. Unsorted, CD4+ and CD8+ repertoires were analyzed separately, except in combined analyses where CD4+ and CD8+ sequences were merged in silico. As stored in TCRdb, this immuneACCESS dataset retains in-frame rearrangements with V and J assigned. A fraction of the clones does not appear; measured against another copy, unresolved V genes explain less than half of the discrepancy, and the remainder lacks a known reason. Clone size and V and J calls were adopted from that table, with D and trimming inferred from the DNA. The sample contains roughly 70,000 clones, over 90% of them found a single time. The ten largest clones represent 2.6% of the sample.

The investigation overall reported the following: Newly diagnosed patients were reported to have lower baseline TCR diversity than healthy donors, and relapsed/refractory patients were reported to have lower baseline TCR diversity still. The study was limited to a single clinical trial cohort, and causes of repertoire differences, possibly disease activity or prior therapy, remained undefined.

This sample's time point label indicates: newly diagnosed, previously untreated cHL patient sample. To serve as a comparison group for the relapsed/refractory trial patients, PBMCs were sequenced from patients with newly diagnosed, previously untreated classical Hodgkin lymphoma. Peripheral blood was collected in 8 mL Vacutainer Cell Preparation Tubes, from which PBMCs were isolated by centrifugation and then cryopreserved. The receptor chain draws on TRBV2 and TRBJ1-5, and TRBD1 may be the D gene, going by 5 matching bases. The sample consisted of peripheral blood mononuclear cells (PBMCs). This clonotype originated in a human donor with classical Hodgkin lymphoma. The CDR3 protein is CASSEAWGNQPQHF. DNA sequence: TGTGCCAGCAGTGAAGCATGGGGGAATCAGCCCCAGCATTTT.